This T cell receptor (beta chain) comes out of a study of blood T cell repertoires in COVID-19. The CDR3 is 11 residues long. Germline CDR1 LGHNA, CDR2 YNFKEQ. Trimming pared 11 bases from V and 5 bases from J, leaving 13 bases between. Which cohort a participant joined came from the clinical history participants gave. Original processing notes: Using reference gene primer amplification, nucleated cell counts were estimated. Assay used: immunoSEQ multiplex PCR; TCRdb lists only in-frame clones, some missing. The V and J calls and the clone size are those of that table, but D and trimming were determined from the DNA. The table has about 400,000 clones, under 90% seen once; the top ten hold 1.5% to 2%.

Sample: PBMCs or T cells enriched from blood (not recorded which). The gene calls are TRBV4-2 and TRBJ2-7; D is unclear. This TCR was sampled from a woman in her thirties who had recovered from COVID-19. In DNA, the CDR3 is TGTGCCGCAGGTCCCCCCAACGAGCAGTACTTC. This sequence encodes CAAGPPNEQYF.